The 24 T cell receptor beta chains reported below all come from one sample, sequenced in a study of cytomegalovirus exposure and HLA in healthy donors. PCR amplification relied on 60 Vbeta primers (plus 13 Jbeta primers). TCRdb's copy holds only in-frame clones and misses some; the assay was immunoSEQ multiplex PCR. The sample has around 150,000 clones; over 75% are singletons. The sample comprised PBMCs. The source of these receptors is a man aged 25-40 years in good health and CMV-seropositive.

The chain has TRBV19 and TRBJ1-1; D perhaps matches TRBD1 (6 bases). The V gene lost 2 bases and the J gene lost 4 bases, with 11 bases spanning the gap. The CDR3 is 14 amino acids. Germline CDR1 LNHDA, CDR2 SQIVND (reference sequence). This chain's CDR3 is CASSIWGGATEAFF. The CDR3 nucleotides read TGTGCCAGTAGTATATGGGGGGGGGCCACTGAAGCTTTCTTT. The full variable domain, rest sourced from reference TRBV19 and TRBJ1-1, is DGGITQSPKYLFRKEGQNVTLSCEQNLNHDAMYWYRQDPGQGLRLIYYSQIVNDFQKGDIAEGYSVSREKKESFPLTVTSAQKNPTAFYLCASSIWGGATEAFFGQGTRLTVV.

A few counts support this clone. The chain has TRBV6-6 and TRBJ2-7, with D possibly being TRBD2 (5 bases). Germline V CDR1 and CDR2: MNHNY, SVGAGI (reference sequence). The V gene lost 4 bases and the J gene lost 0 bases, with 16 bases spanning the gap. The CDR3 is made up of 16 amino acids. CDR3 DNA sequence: TGTGCCAGCAGTTCCGGACTTTCAAAGAGCTCCTACGAGCAGTACTTC. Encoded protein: CASSSGLSKSSYEQYF.

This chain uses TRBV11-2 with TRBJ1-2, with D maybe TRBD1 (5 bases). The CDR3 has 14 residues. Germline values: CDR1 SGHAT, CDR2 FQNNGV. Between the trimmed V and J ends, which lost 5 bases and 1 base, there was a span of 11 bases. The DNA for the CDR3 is TGTGCCAGCAGCCAGACAGTTCTTAACTATGGCTACACCTTC. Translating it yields CASSQTVLNYGYTF. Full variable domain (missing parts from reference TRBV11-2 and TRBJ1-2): EAGVAQSPRYKIIEKRQSVAFWCNPISGHATLYWYQQILGQGPKLLIQFQNNGVVDDSQLPKDRFSAERLKGVDSTLKIQPAKLEDSAVYLCASSQTVLNYGYTFGSGTRLTVV.

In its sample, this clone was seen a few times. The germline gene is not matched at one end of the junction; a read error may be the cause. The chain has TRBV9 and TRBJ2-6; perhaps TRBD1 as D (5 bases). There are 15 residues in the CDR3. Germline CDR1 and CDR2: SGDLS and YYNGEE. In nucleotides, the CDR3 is TGTGCCAGCAGCCCAGGACCTCCTGGGGCCAACGGCCTGACTTTC. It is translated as CASSPGPPGANGLTF.

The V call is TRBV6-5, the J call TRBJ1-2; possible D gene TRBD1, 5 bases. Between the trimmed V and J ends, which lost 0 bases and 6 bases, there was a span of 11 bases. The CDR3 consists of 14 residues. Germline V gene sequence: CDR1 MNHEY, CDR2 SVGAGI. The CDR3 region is CASSYSAGGDGYTF. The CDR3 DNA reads TGTGCCAGCAGTTACTCGGCGGGAGGGGATGGCTACACCTTC.

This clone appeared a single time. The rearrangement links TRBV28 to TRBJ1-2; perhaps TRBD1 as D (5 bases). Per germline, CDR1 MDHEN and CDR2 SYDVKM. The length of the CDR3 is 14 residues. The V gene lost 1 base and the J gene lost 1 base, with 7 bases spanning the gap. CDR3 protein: CASSLYQGNYGYTF. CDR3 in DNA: TGTGCCAGCAGTTTATACCAGGGTAACTATGGCTACACCTTC.

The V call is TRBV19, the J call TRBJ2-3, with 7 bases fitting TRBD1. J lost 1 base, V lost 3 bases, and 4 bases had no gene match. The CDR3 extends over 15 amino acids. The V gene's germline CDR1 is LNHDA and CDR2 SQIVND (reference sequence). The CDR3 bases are TGTGCCAGTAGTATCGCCGGACAGGGCACAGATACGCAGTATTTT. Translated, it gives CASSIAGQGTDTQYF. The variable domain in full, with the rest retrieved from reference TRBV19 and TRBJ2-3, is DGGITQSPKYLFRKEGQNVTLSCEQNLNHDAMYWYRQDPGQGLRLIYYSQIVNDFQKGDIAEGYSVSREKKESFPLTVTSAQKNPTAFYLCASSIAGQGTDTQYFGPGTRLTVL.

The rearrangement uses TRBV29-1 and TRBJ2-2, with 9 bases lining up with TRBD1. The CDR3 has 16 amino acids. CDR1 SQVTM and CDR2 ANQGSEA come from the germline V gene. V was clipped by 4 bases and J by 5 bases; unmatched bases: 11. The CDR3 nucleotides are TGCAGCGTTGTGGGCTATCGGACAGGGGCGACCGGGGAGCTGTTTTTT. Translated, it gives CSVVGYRTGATGELFF.

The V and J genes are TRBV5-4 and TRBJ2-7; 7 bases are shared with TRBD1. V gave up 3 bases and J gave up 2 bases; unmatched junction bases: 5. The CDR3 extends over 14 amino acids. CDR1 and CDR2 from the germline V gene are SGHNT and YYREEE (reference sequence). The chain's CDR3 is CASSSGTATYEQYF. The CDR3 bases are TGTGCCAGCAGCTCCGGGACAGCCACCTACGAGCAGTACTTC.

Written as DNA, the CDR3 is TGTGCCAGCAGCTTCCCGACTAGCGGGGGTCTTTCGGGGACCCAGTACTTC. It codes for CASSFPTSGGLSGTQYF. The chain combines TRBV7-9 with TRBJ2-5; TRBD2 agrees at 12 bases. The CDR3 sequence is 17 residues long. V lost 3 bases and J lost 7; bases outside the gene matches: 12. Per the germline V gene, CDR1 is SEHNR and CDR2 is FQNEAQ (reference sequence).

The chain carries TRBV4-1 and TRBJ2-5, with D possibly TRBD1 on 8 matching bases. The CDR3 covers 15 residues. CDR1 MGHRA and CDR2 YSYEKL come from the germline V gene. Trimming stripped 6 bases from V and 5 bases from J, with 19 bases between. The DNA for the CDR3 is TGCGCCAGCAGGCTCACAGGGGGAGGGCCGGAGACCCAGTACTTC. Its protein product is CASRLTGGGPETQYF.

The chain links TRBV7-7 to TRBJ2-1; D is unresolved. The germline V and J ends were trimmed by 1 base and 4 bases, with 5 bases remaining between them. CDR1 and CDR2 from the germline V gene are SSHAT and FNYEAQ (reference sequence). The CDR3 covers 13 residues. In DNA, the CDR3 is TGTGCCAGCAGCTTAGGAGATTACAATGAGCAGTTCTTC. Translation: CASSLGDYNEQFF.

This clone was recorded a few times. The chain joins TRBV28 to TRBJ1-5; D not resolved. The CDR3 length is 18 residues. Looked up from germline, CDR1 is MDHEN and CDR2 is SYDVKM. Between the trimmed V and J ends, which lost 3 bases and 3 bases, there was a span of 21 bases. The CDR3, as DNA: TGTGCCAGCAGTTTTTTTGACCGGGGTAAGAAGTCCAATCAGCCCCAGCATTTT. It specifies CASSFFDRGKKSNQPQHF.

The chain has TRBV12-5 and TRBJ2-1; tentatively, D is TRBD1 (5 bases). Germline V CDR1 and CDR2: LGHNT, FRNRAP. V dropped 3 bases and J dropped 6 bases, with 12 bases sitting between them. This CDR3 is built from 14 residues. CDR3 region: CASGFPTGGNEQFF. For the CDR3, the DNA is TGTGCTAGTGGTTTCCCCACAGGTGGCAATGAGCAGTTCTTC.

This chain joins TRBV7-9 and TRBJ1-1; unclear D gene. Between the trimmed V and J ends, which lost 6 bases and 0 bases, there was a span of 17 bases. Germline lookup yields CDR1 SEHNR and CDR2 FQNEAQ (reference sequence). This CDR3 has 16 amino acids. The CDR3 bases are TGTGCCAGCAGTCCGGGAGTCCGGTTCATGAACACTGAAGCTTTCTTT. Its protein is CASSPGVRFMNTEAFF.

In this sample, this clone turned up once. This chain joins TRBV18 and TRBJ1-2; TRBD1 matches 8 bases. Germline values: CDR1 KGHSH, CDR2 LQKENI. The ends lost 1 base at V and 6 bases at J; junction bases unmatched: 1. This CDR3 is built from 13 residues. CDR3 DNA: TGTGCCAGCTCACCACTGGACAGGGATGGCTACACCTTC. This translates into CASSPLDRDGYTF.

CDR3 bases: TGTGCCAGCATCTCTCCGTACGAGCAGTACTTC. It translates to CASISPYEQYF. The rearrangement joins TRBV21-1 to TRBJ2-7; TRBD2 is the table's D call and was not checked against the DNA. TRBV21-1 is given as a pseudogene. The CDR3 contains 11 residues.

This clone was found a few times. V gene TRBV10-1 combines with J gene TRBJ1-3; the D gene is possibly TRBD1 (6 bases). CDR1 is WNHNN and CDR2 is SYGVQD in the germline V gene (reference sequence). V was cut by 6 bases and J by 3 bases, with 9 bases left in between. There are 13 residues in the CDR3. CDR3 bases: TGCGCCAGCAGCCCGGGACATGGAAACACCATATATTTT. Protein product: CASSPGHGNTIYF.

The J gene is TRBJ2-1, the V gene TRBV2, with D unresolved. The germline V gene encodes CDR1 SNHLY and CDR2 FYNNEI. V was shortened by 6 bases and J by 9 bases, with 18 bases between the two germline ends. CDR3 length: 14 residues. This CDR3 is CASRDKPTEGEQFF. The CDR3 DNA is TGTGCCAGCAGGGATAAACCTACAGAAGGTGAGCAGTTCTTC.

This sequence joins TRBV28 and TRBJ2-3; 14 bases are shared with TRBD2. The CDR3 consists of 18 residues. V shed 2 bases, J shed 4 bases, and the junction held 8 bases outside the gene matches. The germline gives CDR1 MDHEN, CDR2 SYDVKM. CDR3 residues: CASSLVLTSGGAADTQYF. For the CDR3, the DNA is TGTGCCAGCAGTTTAGTCCTGACTAGCGGGGGGGCAGCAGATACGCAGTATTTT.

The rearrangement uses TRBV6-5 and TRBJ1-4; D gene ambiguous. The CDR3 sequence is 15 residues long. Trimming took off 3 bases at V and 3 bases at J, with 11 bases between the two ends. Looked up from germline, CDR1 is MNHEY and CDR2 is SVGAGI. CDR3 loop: CASSYGVTSNEKLFF. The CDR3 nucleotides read TGTGCCAGCAGTTATGGAGTTACTTCTAATGAAAAACTGTTTTTT.

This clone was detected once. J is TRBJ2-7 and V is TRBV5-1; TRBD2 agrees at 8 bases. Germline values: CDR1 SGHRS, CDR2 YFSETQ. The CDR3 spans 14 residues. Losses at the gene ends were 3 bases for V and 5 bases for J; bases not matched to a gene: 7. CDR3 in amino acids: CASSSGGSDHEQYF. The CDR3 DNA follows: TGCGCCAGCAGCTCGGGGGGGAGCGACCACGAGCAGTACTTC.

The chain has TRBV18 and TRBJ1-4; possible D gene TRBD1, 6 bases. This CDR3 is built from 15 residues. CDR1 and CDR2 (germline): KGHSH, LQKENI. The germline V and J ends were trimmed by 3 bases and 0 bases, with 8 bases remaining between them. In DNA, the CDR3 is TGTGCCAGCTCACCCGACAGGTCAACTAATGAAAAACTGTTTTTT. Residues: CASSPDRSTNEKLFF.

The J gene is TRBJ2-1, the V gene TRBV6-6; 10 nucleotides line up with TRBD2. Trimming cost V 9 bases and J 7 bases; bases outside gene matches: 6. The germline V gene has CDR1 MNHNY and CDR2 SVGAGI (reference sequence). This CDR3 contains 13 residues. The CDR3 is CASLGTSANEQFF. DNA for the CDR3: TGTGCCAGTCTTGGGACTAGCGCAAATGAGCAGTTCTTC.